This is a list of T cell receptor beta chains from one sample in a study of blood T cells in healthy people across ages. TCRdb reprocessed the 5' RACE reads via MiXCR and lists one record per CDR3 protein. The table includes roughly 1,800,000 distinct CDR3 sequences, 49% detected once. Sequencing input: blood. These receptors came from a woman aged 35 to 49 in good health. The conserved cysteine and the conserved F or W are not part of the CDR3 here.

v_call	j_call	cdr3_aa
TRBV11-1	TRBJ2-3	ASSSRGAGVVSDTQY
TRBV9	TRBJ2-1	ASSVGGTSGNEQF
TRBV15	TRBJ2-7	ATSTGQGSYEQY
TRBV11-2	TRBJ1-4	ASSSLQRTNEKLF
TRBV6-2/TRBV6-3	TRBJ2-7	ATLGPDEQY
TRBV5-1	TRBJ1-2	ASSARARNDGYT
TRBV7-6	TRBJ2-3	ASSFRVGLAGNTDTQY
TRBV27	TRBJ1-6	ASTLTGEYNSPLH
TRBV14	TRBJ2-3	ASSQDGQGVSTDTQY
TRBV27	TRBJ2-4	ASTPRGGVAKNIQY
TRBV5-4	TRBJ2-5	ASSLRPGWIQETQY
TRBV15	TRBJ2-5	ATSRDQVPRSGTRY
TRBV5-1	TRBJ2-2	ASSMTLLANTGELF
TRBV6-5	TRBJ2-1	ASSYEGAGEDEQF
TRBV5-6	TRBJ2-4	ASSLAPSSAVAKNIQY
TRBV27	TRBJ2-2	ASRVGVNTGELF
TRBV6-5	TRBJ2-3	ASSWTSGGRTDTQY
TRBV10-3	TRBJ2-7	AISDSGTRGYNEQY
TRBV6-6	TRBJ1-2	ASSWEDRGAGYT
TRBV10-2	TRBJ2-5	ASSEKKGGPYEQY
TRBV6-6	TRBJ1-6	ASSYRDRVSSPLH
TRBV7-2	TRBJ2-1	ASSPLETQF
TRBV20-1	TRBJ2-1	SALSWGGWDNEQF
TRBV7-9	TRBJ2-7	ASSLASSSEQY
TRBV7-2	TRBJ2-3	ASSFRAGGRLSTDTQY
TRBV4-3	TRBJ2-3	ASSHLSGGYTDTQY
TRBV7-2	TRBJ2-3	ASSFSIPDTQY
TRBV27	TRBJ2-7	ASSLRRTVPYEQY
TRBV4-2	TRBJ2-3	ASSQELAGGPGSTDTQY
TRBV29-1	TRBJ2-6	SVLSGVGSGANVLT
TRBV20-1	TRBJ2-5	SALGTIEETRY
TRBV4-2	TRBJ2-5	ASSQSAQGIQETQY
TRBV27	TRBJ2-3	ASGFQTRDTQY
TRBV20-1	TRBJ1-4	SAPDRGLVEKLF
TRBV9	TRBJ1-6	ASSVGQANSPLH
TRBV2	TRBJ1-2	ASSEIAGSGYT
TRBV5-4	NA	ASSLPPGTGGETQY
TRBV25-1	TRBJ1-2	ASSEPGQGKGYT
TRBV6-1	TRBJ1-4	ASRGFVATNEKLF
TRBV7-2	TRBJ2-5	ASSFLGGAETQY
TRBV14	TRBJ2-7	ASSQEDPRSYEQY
TRBV28	TRBJ2-6	ASSLVGGLASGANVLT
TRBV3-1	TRBJ2-7	ASSEARSYEQY
TRBV28	TRBJ2-7	ASSLSRGAVEQY
TRBV12-3/TRBV12-4	TRBJ2-5	AGSSDSIQETQY
TRBV7-2	TRBJ1-4	ASSLSRTDGGEKLF
TRBV5-1	TRBJ1-1	ASSLAGTPNTEAF
TRBV28	TRBJ1-1	ASSFMGQGGLGTEAF
TRBV29-1	TRBJ2-4	SVAKDGPSERY
TRBV7-2	TRBJ2-4	ASSASGGDWREQY
TRBV6-2/TRBV6-3	TRBJ1-2	ASSHTTSGGYT
TRBV7-7	TRBJ2-2	ASSFLEAPGELF
TRBV6-1	TRBJ2-5	ATAPPGLQETQY
TRBV6-5	TRBJ1-1	ASSYPVQGANTEAF
TRBV28	TRBJ1-2	ASSLSSQRRGYT
TRBV24-1	TRBJ2-1	ATSDRTNQNEQF